The TCR beta chain under discussion was sequenced for a study of CD8 T cells in ankylosing spondylitis. The V gene lost 6 bases and the J gene lost 6 bases, with 11 bases spanning the gap. CDR1 is MNHNS, CDR2 SASEGT, per germline. This CDR3 has 12 residues. Concerning this clonotype itself: No antigen is known for it.

General study results and limits: Several highly homologous variants made up a TCR beta motif that seemed to typify ankylosing spondylitis blood.

A quantitative 5'-RACE method, one with molecular barcodes, was used to make TCR beta libraries. Each CDR3 protein is one row after TCRdb ran MiXCR on the 5' RACE reads. The sample has around 450,000 distinct CDR3 sequences, approximately 26% seen once. The sample comprised blood, either unsorted or a sorted T cell fraction (not recorded which). The clonotype was recovered from a male donor with ankylosing spondylitis. V is TRBV6-1 and J is TRBJ1-1; no definite D call. The CDR3 DNA reads TGTGCCAGCAGCCCGAAGTGGGCTGAAGCTTTCTTT. Translated, it gives CASSPKWAEAFF.